This TCR beta chain was sequenced for a study of PD-1 blockade in classical Hodgkin lymphoma. Clones were sequenced by immunoSEQ multiplex PCR, and TCRdb holds only the in-frame ones, with some missing. The data contain fewer than 7,500 clones, approximately 75% of them singletons. Relapses following autologous stem cell transplantation were seen in all patients, with brentuximab vedotin exposure varying. General study points: At C4D1, TCR diversity had climbed significantly for CD4+ cells, though not for CD8+ cells. Anyone who began nivolumab under 1 year after ASCT was excluded. Newly diagnosed patients reportedly trailed healthy donors in baseline TCR diversity.

A note on this clone: The antigen is unknown.

Germline V gene sequence: CDR1 LNHDA, CDR2 SQIVND (reference sequence). The CDR3 loop spans 15 amino acids. Between the trimmed V and J ends, which lost 3 bases and 1 base, there was a span of 9 bases. This sequence originates from a human donor with classical Hodgkin lymphoma. Material: peripheral blood mononuclear cells (PBMCs), obtained at baseline. This chain links TRBV19 with TRBJ2-2; D not certain. The CDR3 sequence is CASSILTVNTGELFF. The CDR3 nucleotides are TGTGCCAGTAGTATTTTAACAGTGAACACCGGGGAGCTGTTTTTT. Full variable domain (rest looked up from reference TRBV19 and TRBJ2-2): DGGITQSPKYLFRKEGQNVTLSCEQNLNHDAMYWYRQDPGQGLRLIYYSQIVNDFQKGDIAEGYSVSREKKESFPLTVTSAQKNPTAFYLCASSILTVNTGELFFGEGSRLTVL.